The 21 T cell receptor beta chains listed next were all sequenced from one sample in a study of cytomegalovirus exposure and HLA in healthy donors. The PCR employed 60 Vbeta primers together with 13 Jbeta primers. Clones were sequenced by immunoSEQ multiplex PCR, and TCRdb holds only the in-frame ones, with some missing. In total, the table holds fewer than 200,000 clones. What was sequenced was PBMCs. The receptors stem from a young man in good health and CMV-seronegative.

The J gene is TRBJ2-7, the V gene TRBV30; TRBD2 aligns across 8 bases. CDR3 length: 13 amino acids. Germline lookup yields CDR1 GTSNPN and CDR2 SVGIG (reference sequence). Trimming at V came to 5 bases and at J to 3 bases, leaving 6 bases not matched to a gene. CDR3 in DNA: TGTGCCTGGGGGCAGGGACTAGGCTACGAGCAGTACTTC. Protein product: CAWGQGLGYEQYF.

The chain is built from TRBV29-1 and TRBJ1-3; no clear D gene. Germline-derived CDR1 and CDR2 are SQVTM and ANQGSEA. The germline V and J ends were trimmed by 2 bases and 1 base, with 6 bases remaining between them. The CDR3 loop spans 13 amino acids. The CDR3 bases are TGCAGCGTTGAATTGACTTCTGGAAACACCATATATTTT. The encoded protein is CSVELTSGNTIYF.

This chain uses TRBV7-2 with TRBJ1-1, with D possibly matching TRBD1 (6 bases). Germline assignment: CDR1 SGHTA and CDR2 FQGNSA. V lost 5 bases to trimming and J lost 1 base, with 11 bases between them. The CDR3 runs 14 residues. CDR3 bases: TGTGCCAGCAGCCCGTCGGACAGGAACACTGAAGCTTTCTTT. Residues: CASSPSDRNTEAFF.

The chain couples TRBV7-8 to TRBJ2-7; D ambiguous. The ends were cut back, 5 bases at V and 0 bases at J, with 8 bases in the middle. CDR3 size: 13 residues. Germline CDR1 is SGHVS and CDR2 is FQNEAQ. CDR3 residues: CASSVGYSYEQYF. CDR3 bases: TGTGCCAGCAGCGTCGGGTACTCCTACGAGCAGTACTTC.

The chain employs TRBV10-1 and TRBJ2-1, with D possibly TRBD1 on 6 matching bases. CDR1 WNHNN and CDR2 SYGVQD come from the germline V gene (reference sequence). This CDR3 is built from 11 residues. Trimming removed 2 bases from V and 15 bases from J, with 11 bases in between. This CDR3 reads CASSEGQLVFF. CDR3 DNA: TGCGCCAGCAGTGAGGGACAGTTGGTGTTCTTC.

The chain carries TRBV7-3 and TRBJ2-3; possible D gene TRBD1, 6 bases. This CDR3 is built from 15 residues. V was clipped by 0 bases and J by 7 bases, with 14 bases between them. Germline values: CDR1 SGHTA, CDR2 FQGTGA. The CDR3: CASSLTGAEKNTQYF. The DNA for the CDR3 is TGTGCCAGCAGCTTAACGGGGGCAGAGAAAAATACGCAGTATTTT.

This chain links TRBV4-2 with TRBJ2-7; 13 bases map to TRBD2. Germline V gene sequence: CDR1 LGHNA, CDR2 YNFKEQ. The CDR3 runs to 15 residues. V lost 4 bases, J lost 2 bases, and 2 bases stayed unmatched. CDR3 amino acids: CASSLGLAGAYEQYF. CDR3 DNA sequence: TGTGCCAGCAGCCTAGGACTAGCGGGGGCCTACGAGCAGTACTTC.

The chain employs TRBV12-5 and TRBJ2-1, with 10 bases that match TRBD1. The J segment lost 7 bases and the V segment lost 0 bases, leaving 9 bases of the junction unmatched. This CDR3 region has 17 residues. Germline assignment: CDR1 LGHNT and CDR2 FRNRAP. CDR3 amino acids: CASGLVPETGGTNEQFF. CDR3 in DNA: TGTGCTAGTGGTTTGGTACCAGAGACAGGGGGCACAAATGAGCAGTTCTTC.

The rearrangement links TRBV6-6 to TRBJ1-2, with 7 nucleotides matching TRBD1. The CDR3 spans 14 residues. Germline lookup yields CDR1 MNHNY and CDR2 SVGAGI (reference sequence). Germline trimming cut 6 bases from V and 3 bases from J; bases unmatched to any gene: 7. The CDR3 region is CASSLNDRDYGYTF. Here the CDR3 DNA reads TGTGCCAGCAGCCTAAACGACAGGGACTATGGCTACACCTTC.

The rearrangement joins TRBV11-2 to TRBJ1-3; D is possibly TRBD1 (5 bases). Trimming shortened V by 3 bases and J by 3 bases, and 18 bases separated the two germline ends. This CDR3 has 17 residues. Germline CDR1 and CDR2: SGHAT and FQNNGV. The CDR3 region has the DNA TGTGCCAGCAGCTTCACGGGGGAGGGAGCGAATGGAAACACCATATATTTT. Residues: CASSFTGEGANGNTIYF.

The chain couples TRBV13 to TRBJ2-7; possibly TRBD1 for D (6 bases). Trimming cost V 5 bases and J 4 bases, with 15 bases left between them. CDR1 is PRHDT, CDR2 FYEKMQ, per germline (reference sequence). This CDR3 region has 14 residues. The CDR3 reads CASSPKDSSYEQYF. CDR3 sequence (DNA): TGTGCCAGCAGCCCAAAGGACAGCTCTTACGAGCAGTACTTC.

The CDR3 is CASSSGTSGRMLVGELFF. The DNA for the CDR3 is TGTGCCAGCAGTTCCGGGACTAGCGGGAGAATGTTAGTCGGGGAGCTGTTTTTT. The rearrangement uses TRBV28 and TRBJ2-2, with TRBD2 matching 14 bases. CDR1 and CDR2 from the germline V gene are MDHEN and SYDVKM. After removal of 4 bases from V and 7 bases from J, the junction contained 11 bases not matched to a gene. CDR3 size: 18 residues.

V and J are TRBV6-5 and TRBJ1-2; D ambiguous. This CDR3 region has 14 residues. Germline CDR1 reads MNHEY; CDR2 reads SVGAGI. Trimming stripped 2 bases from V and 3 bases from J, with 10 bases between. CDR3: CASSYAGLYYGYTF. The CDR3 nucleotides are TGTGCCAGCAGTTACGCCGGTTTGTACTATGGCTACACCTTC.

The V call is TRBV5-1, the J call TRBJ2-1; 7 bases match TRBD2. Per germline, CDR1 SGHRS and CDR2 YFSETQ. J gave up 8 bases and V 6 bases, and 8 bases lay outside the gene matches. This CDR3 has 13 amino acids. The CDR3 region is CASTGGYGDEQFF. The CDR3 nucleotides read TGCGCCAGCACGGGAGGATACGGGGATGAGCAGTTCTTC.

With respect to this clone: The sample contains more than one DNA sequence encoding this CDR3. The chain recombines TRBV28 with TRBJ2-5; 7 nucleotides match TRBD2. Germline CDR1 MDHEN, CDR2 SYDVKM. Unmatched junction bases numbered 11, after V lost 5 bases and J lost 5 bases. The CDR3 runs to 15 residues. The DNA for the CDR3 is TGTGCCAGCAGTCGCCCGCAGCGGGAATTCGAGACCCAGTACTTC. Amino acids: CASSRPQREFETQYF.

This chain links TRBV5-4 with TRBJ2-1; TRBD2 matches at 14 bases. V lost 0 bases and J lost 4; bases outside the gene matches: 3. CDR1 is SGHNT, CDR2 YYREEE, per germline (reference sequence). This CDR3 spans 17 amino acids. The CDR3, as DNA: TGTGCCAGCAGCTTGGGACTAGCGGGAGGGCCTTACAATGAGCAGTTCTTC. This sequence encodes CASSLGLAGGPYNEQFF.

The chain is built from TRBV6-5 and TRBJ2-7; 8 bases map to TRBD1. Losses at the gene ends were 5 bases for V and 0 bases for J; bases not matched to a gene: 3. This CDR3 has 14 residues. CDR1 and CDR2 (germline): MNHEY, SVGAGI. The CDR3 sequence is CASSLDRDSYEQYF. Written as DNA, the CDR3 is TGTGCCAGCAGTCTGGACAGGGACTCCTACGAGCAGTACTTC.

This rearrangement joins TRBV7-9 to TRBJ1-3, with TRBD1 identical over 8 bases. The CDR3 covers 16 residues. Losses at the gene ends were 5 bases for V and 0 bases for J; bases not matched to a gene: 6. The V gene's germline CDR1 is SEHNR and CDR2 FQNEAQ (reference sequence). The CDR3 nucleotides are TGTGCCAGCAGCCAGCCGGACAGGGACTCTGGAAACACCATATATTTT. Protein: CASSQPDRDSGNTIYF.

V usage is TRBV4-1 and J usage is TRBJ1-1, with a weak D call TRBD1 (5 bases). The CDR3 extends over 14 amino acids. The V gene's germline CDR1 is MGHRA and CDR2 YSYEKL. V lost 4 bases and J lost 3, with 12 bases in between. The CDR3 coding sequence is TGCGCCAGCAGCCTTTCCCTAGGGGACACTGAAGCTTTCTTT. This encodes CASSLSLGDTEAFF.

The chain employs TRBV6-1 and TRBJ2-7, with 10 bases fitting TRBD1. V was pared by 6 bases and J by 0 bases, with 5 bases of the junction left unmatched. Germline loops: CDR1 MNHNS, CDR2 SASEGT. This CDR3 region has 15 residues. Here the CDR3 DNA reads TGTGCCAGCAGGACAGGGGGCGCAATCTCCTACGAGCAGTACTTC. Residues: CASRTGGAISYEQYF.

The chain combines TRBV7-6 with TRBJ2-1, with D maybe TRBD2 (7 bases). Trimming stripped 0 bases from V and 9 bases from J, with 15 bases between. The CDR3 is made up of 15 amino acids. From germline, CDR1 is SGHVS and CDR2 FNYEAQ. CDR3 amino acids: CASSLAGGRGGEQFF. CDR3 DNA: TGTGCCAGCAGCTTAGCTGGTGGGAGGGGGGGTGAGCAGTTCTTC.